One T cell receptor (beta chain) is described in this entry. Regarding time point: persistent/refractory GD, antithyroid drugs over 5 years with positive TRAb. RNA extracted from PBMCs served as the sequencing template. In this cohort, patients came from an endocrinology department located in Xi'an, China. These data originate in a study of regulatory T cells in long-lasting Graves disease. Overall study: Disease was considered persistent Graves' disease after over 5 years of antithyroid drugs (with positive TSH receptor antibodies).

The CDR3 has 13 residues. Germline CDR1 reads SEHNR; CDR2 reads FQNEAQ (reference sequence). J gave up 10 bases and V 4 bases, and 4 bases lay outside the gene matches. Assembly of TCR beta libraries relied on iRepertoire HTBI primers together with Arm-PCR of CDR3 regions. Per the study methods: Overall, samples carried around 60 TRBV and more than 13 TRBJ segments. TCRdb ran MiXCR on the multiplex PCR reads and lists one entry per CDR3 protein. The V and J calls were determined by TCRdb, not by the authors. The repertoire holds 600,000 to 800,000 distinct CDR3 sequences, 30% seen once, with under 50% in the top ten.

This chain joins TRBV7-9 and TRBJ2-2; 9 bases are shared with TRBD1. The TCR comes from a female donor with Graves disease. Sequencing was performed on peripheral blood mononuclear cells (PBMCs), taken when the disease was refractory, from a patient treated with antithyroid drugs. The CDR3 protein is CASSSGQGKELFF. CDR3 nucleotides: TGTGCCAGCAGCTCGGGACAGGGAAAGGAGCTGTTTTTT.